These 5 T cell receptor beta chains share one sample of origin, sequenced in a study of shared clonotypes between healthy human individuals. Only in-frame clones appear in the TCRdb table, and some are missing; sequencing was by immunoSEQ multiplex PCR. The sample yields 300,000 to 400,000 clones, 73% seen once. Source material: memory CD4+ T cells sorted from blood. The subset: CD45RA-negative fraction. Receptor source: a man aged 25-45 years in good health.

This chain uses TRBV9 with TRBJ2-5; TRBD1 agrees at 11 bases. V shed 3 bases, J shed 6 bases, and the junction held 7 bases outside the gene matches. This CDR3 has 15 residues. Germline CDR1 and CDR2: SGDLS and YYNGEE. CDR3 DNA sequence: TGTGCCAGCAGCGCCCCGGGACAGGGGGTGAAGACCCAGTACTTC. As protein: CASSAPGQGVKTQYF.

This clone has ten or more counts. The V call is TRBV6-5, the J call TRBJ1-4, with a weak D call TRBD1 (5 bases). The V end lost 6 bases, the J end lost 7 bases, and 9 bases lay between the germline ends. This CDR3 is built from 12 residues. CDR1 and CDR2 from the germline V gene are MNHEY and SVGAGI. The CDR3 nucleotides read TGTGCCAGCAGCAGGGTTGGTGAAAAACTGTTTTTT. It encodes CASSRVGEKLFF.

The rearrangement links TRBV5-6 to TRBJ2-7, with a possible D match to TRBD1 (5 bases). The germline V and J ends were trimmed by 1 base and 1 base, with 12 bases remaining between them. Germline CDR1 SGHDT, CDR2 YYEEEE. This CDR3 is 15 amino acids long. CDR3 coding DNA: TGTGCCAGCAGCTTGTTTCTCTACAGGTCCTACGAGCAGTACTTC. It specifies CASSLFLYRSYEQYF. Variable domain in full (rest from reference TRBV5-6 and TRBJ2-7): DAGVTQSPTHLIKTRGQQVTLRCSPKSGHDTVSWYQQALGQGPQFIFQYYEEEERQRGNFPDRFSGHQFPNYSSELNVNALLLGDSALYLCASSLFLYRSYEQYFGPGTRLTVT.

V is TRBV7-2 and J is TRBJ1-4, with a possible D match to TRBD1 (6 bases). Germline values: CDR1 SGHTA, CDR2 FQGNSA. Trimming pared 1 base from V and 5 bases from J, leaving 11 bases between. CDR3 length equals 15 residues. The CDR3 sequence: CASSLGPGVNEKLFF. The CDR3 coding sequence is TGTGCCAGCAGCTTAGGTCCAGGGGTGAATGAAAAACTGTTTTTT.

Details on this clone: An end of the junction does not agree with germline; a read error may underlie this. This chain connects TRBV7-7 to TRBJ2-2, with unresolved D. The CDR3 length is 17 residues. Germline V CDR1 and CDR2: SSHAT, FNYEAQ (reference sequence). The CDR3 DNA reads as TGTGCTAGCAGCTTAGTCGCTCCACCACCGACGTCCGGGGAGCTGTTTTTT. Translating it yields CASSLVAPPPTSGELFF. Supplemented by reference TRBV7-7 and TRBJ2-2, the full variable domain reads GAGVSQSPRYKVTKRGQDVTLRCDPISSHATLYWYQQALGQGPEFLTYFNYEAQPDKSGLPSDRFSAERPEGSISTLTIQRTEQRDSAMYRCASSLVAPPPTSGELFFGEGSRLTVL.